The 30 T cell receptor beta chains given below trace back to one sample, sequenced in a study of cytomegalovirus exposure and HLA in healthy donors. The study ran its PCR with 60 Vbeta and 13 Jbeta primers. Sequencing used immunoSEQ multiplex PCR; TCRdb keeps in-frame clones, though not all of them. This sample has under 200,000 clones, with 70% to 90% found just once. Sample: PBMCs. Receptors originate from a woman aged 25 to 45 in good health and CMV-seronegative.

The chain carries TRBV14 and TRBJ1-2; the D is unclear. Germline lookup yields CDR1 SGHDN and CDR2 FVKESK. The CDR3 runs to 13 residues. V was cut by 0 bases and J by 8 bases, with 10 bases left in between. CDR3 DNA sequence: TGTGCCAGCAGCCAAGATTTGGGGAGCGGCTACACCTTC. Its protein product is CASSQDLGSGYTF.

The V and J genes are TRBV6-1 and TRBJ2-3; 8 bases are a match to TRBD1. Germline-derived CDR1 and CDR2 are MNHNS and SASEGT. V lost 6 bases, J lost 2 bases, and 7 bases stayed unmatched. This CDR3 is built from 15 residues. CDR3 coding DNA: TGTGCCAGCAGAGGACAGGGCCCTTACACAGATACGCAGTATTTT. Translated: CASRGQGPYTDTQYF.

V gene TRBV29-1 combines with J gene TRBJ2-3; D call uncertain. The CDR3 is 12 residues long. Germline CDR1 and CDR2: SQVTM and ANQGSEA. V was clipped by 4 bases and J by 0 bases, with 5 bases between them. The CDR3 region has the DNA TGCAGCGTTGGAGGTAGCACAGATACGCAGTATTTT. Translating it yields CSVGGSTDTQYF.

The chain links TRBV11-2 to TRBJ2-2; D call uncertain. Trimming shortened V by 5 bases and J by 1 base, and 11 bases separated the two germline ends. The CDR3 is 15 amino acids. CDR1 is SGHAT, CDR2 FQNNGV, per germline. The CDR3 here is CASSQDRVNTGELFF. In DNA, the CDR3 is TGTGCCAGCAGCCAGGATAGAGTGAACACCGGGGAGCTGTTTTTT.

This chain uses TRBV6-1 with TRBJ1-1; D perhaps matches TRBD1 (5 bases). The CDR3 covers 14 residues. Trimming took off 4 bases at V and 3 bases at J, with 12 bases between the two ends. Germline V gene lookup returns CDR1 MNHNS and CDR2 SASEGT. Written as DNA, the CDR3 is TGTGCCAGCAGTGGACCCACAGGAGACACTGAAGCTTTCTTT. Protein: CASSGPTGDTEAFF.

In DNA form, the CDR3 reads TGTGCCAGCAGTAACCGACAGGGTAGGGGAGAGACCCAGTACTTC. Translation gives CASSNRQGRGETQYF. The rearrangement links TRBV28 to TRBJ2-5, with 7 bases identical to TRBD1. Trimming cost V 5 bases and J 4 bases; bases outside gene matches: 10. In germline, CDR1 is MDHEN, CDR2 SYDVKM. This CDR3 is built from 15 residues.

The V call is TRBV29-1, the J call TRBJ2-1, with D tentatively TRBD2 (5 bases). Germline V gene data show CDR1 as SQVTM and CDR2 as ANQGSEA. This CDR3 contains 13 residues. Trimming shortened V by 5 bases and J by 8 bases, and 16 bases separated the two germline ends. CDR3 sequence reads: CSVYTDLSHEQFF. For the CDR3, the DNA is TGCAGCGTTTACACGGACTTGTCTCATGAGCAGTTCTTC.

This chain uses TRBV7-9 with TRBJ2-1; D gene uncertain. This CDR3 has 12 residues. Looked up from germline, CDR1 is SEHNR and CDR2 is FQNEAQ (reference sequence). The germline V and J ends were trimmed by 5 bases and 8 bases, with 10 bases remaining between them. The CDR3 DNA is TGTGCCAGCAGCCCCCTAGTTGATGAGCAGTTCTTC. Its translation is CASSPLVDEQFF.

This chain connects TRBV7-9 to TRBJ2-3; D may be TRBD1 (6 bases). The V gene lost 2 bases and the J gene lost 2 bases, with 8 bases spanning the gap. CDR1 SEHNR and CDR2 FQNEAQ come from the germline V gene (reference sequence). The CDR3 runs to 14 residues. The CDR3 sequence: CASSLSGVTDTQYF. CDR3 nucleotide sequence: TGTGCCAGCAGCTTATCAGGGGTCACAGATACGCAGTATTTT.

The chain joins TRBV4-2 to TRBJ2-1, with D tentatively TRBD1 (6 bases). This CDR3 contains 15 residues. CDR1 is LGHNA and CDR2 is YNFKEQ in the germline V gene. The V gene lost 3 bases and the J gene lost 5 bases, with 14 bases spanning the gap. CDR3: CASSQGHPPDNEQFF. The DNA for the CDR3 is TGTGCCAGCAGCCAGGGACACCCCCCAGACAATGAGCAGTTCTTC.

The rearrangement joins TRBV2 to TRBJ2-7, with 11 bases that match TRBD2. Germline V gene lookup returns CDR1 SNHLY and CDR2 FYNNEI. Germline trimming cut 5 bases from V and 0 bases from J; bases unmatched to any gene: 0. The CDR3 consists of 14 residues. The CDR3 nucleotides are TGTGCCAGCAGTACTAGCGGGAGCTCCTACGAGCAGTACTTC. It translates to CASSTSGSSYEQYF. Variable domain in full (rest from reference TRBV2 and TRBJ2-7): EPEVTQTPSHQVTQMGQEVILRCVPISNHLYFYWYRQILGQKVEFLVSFYNNEISEKSEIFDDQFSVERPDGSNFTLKIRSTKLEDSAMYFCASSTSGSSYEQYFGPGTRLTVT.

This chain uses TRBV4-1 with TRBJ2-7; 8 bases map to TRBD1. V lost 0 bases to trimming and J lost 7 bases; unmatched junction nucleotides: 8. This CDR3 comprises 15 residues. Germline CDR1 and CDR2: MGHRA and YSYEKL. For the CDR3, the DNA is TGCGCCAGCAGCCAAGATTTGCAGGGGGCGCGGGAGCAGTACTTC. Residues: CASSQDLQGAREQYF.

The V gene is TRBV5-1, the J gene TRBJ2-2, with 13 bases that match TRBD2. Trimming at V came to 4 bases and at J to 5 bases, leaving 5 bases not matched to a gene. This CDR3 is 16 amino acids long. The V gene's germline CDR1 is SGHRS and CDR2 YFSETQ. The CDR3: CASSPRLAGGTGELFF. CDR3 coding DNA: TGCGCCAGCAGCCCACGACTAGCGGGGGGTACCGGGGAGCTGTTTTTT.

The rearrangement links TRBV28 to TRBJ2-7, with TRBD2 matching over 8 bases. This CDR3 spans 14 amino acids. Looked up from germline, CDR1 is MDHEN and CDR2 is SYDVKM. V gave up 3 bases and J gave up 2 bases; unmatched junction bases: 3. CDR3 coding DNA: TGTGCCAGCAGTTTGCGGGAGGTTACCTACGAGCAGTACTTC. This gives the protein CASSLREVTYEQYF.

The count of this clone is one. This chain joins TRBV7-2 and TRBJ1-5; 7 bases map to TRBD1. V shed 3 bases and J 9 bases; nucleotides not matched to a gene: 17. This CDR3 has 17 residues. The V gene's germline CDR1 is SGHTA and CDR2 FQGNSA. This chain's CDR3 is CASSFIFVGGEARPQHF. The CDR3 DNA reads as TGTGCCAGCAGCTTCATTTTCGTAGGGGGCGAGGCTCGGCCCCAGCATTTT.

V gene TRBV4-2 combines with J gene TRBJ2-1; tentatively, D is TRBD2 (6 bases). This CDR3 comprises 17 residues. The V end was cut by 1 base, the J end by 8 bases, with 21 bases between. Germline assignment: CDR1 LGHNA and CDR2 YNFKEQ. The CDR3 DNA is TGTGCCAGCAGCCAAGTCTACCGGGACTCGCCGAGGGATGAGCAGTTCTTC. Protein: CASSQVYRDSPRDEQFF.

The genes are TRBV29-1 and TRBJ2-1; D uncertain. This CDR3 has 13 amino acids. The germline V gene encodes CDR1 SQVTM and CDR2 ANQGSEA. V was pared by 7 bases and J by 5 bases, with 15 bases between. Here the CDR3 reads CSDRLPPHNEQFF. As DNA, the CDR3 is TGCAGCGACCGTCTACCCCCCCACAATGAGCAGTTCTTC.

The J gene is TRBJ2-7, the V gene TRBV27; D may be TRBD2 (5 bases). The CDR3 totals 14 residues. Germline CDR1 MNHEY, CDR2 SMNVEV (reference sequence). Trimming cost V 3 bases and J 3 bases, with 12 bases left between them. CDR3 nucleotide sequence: TGTGCCAGCAGTTTTGGTGGAGGAGGCTACGAGCAGTACTTC. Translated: CASSFGGGGYEQYF.

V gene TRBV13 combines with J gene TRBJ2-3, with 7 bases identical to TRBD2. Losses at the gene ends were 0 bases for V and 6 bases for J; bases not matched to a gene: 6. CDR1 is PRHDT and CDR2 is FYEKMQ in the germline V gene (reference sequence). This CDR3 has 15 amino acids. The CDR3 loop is CASSLGGAGGDTQYF. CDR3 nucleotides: TGTGCCAGCAGCTTAGGCGGAGCCGGGGGGGATACGCAGTATTTT.

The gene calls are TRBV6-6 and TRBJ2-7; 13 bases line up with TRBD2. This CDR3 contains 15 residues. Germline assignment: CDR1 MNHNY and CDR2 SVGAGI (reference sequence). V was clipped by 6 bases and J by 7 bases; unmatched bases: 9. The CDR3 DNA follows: TGTGCCAGCAGCCCTCTGACTAGCGGGAGGAGTGAGCAGTACTTC. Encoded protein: CASSPLTSGRSEQYF.

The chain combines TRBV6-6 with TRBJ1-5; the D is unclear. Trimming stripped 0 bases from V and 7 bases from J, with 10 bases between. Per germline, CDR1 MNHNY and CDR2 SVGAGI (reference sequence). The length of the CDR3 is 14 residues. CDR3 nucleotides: TGTGCCAGCAGTTACTCATCCGGGGAACAGCCCCAGCATTTT. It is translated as CASSYSSGEQPQHF.

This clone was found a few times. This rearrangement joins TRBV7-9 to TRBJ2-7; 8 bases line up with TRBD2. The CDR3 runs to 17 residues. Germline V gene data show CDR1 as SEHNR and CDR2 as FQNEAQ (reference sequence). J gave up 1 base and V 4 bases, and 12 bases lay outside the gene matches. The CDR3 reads CASSSTIAGSDSYEQYF. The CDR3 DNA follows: TGTGCCAGCAGCTCGACCATAGCGGGGTCCGATTCCTACGAGCAGTACTTC.

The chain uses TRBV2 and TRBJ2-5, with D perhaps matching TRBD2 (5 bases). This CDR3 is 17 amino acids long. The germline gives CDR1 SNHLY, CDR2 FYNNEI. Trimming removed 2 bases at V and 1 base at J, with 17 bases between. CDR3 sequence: CASSESGSGGGQETQYF. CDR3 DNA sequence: TGTGCCAGCAGTGAATCGGGTTCAGGAGGAGGCCAAGAGACCCAGTACTTC.

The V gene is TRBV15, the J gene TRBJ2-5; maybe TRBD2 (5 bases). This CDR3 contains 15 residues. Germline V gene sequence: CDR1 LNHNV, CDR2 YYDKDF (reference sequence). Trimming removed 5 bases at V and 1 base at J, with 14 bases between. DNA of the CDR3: TGTGCCACCAGCTTACGGGATGCTTCCCAAGAGACCCAGTACTTC. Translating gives CATSLRDASQETQYF.

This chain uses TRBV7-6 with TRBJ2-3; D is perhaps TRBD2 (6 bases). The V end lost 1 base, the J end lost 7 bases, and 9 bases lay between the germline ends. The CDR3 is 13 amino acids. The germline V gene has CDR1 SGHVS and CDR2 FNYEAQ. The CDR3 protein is CASSLGGENTQYF. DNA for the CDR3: TGTGCCAGCAGCTTAGGGGGGGAAAATACGCAGTATTTT. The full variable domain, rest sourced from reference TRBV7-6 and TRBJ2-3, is GAGVSQSPRYKVTKRGQDVALRCDPISGHVSLYWYRQALGQGPEFLTYFNYEAQQDKSGLPNDRFSAERPEGSISTLTIQRTEQRDSAMYRCASSLGGENTQYFGPGTRLTVL.

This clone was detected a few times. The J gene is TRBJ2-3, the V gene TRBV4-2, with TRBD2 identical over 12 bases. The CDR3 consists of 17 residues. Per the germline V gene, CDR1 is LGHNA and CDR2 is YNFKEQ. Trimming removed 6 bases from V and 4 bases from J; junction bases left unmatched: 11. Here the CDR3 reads CASRGLAGDSLADTQYF. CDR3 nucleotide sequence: TGTGCCAGCAGGGGACTAGCGGGCGATAGCCTCGCAGATACGCAGTATTTT.

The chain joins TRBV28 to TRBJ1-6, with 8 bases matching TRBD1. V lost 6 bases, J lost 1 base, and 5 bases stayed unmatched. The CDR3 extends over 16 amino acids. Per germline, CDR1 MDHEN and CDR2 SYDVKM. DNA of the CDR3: TGTGCCAGCAGGGCAGGGGGCGGTTCCTATAATTCACCCCTCCACTTT. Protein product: CASRAGGGSYNSPLHF.

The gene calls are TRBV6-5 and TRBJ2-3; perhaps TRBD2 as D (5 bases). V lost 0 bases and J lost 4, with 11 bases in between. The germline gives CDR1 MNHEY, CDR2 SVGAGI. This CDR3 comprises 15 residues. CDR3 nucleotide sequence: TGTGCCAGCAGTTACTCGAGGGTGGCGGCAGATACGCAGTATTTT. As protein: CASSYSRVAADTQYF.

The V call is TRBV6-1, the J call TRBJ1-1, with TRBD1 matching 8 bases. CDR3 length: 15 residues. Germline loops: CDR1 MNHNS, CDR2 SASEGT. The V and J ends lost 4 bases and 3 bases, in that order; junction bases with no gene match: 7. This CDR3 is CASSGPTGVDTEAFF. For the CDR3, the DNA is TGTGCCAGCAGTGGCCCGACAGGGGTCGACACTGAAGCTTTCTTT.

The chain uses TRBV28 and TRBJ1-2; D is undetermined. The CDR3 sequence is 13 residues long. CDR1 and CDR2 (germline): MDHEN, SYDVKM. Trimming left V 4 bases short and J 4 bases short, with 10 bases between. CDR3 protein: CASSSPGRYGYTF. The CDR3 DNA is TGTGCCAGCAGTTCTCCCGGTCGCTATGGCTACACCTTC.